What follows are 8 T cell receptor beta chains derived from one specimen sequenced in a study of blood T cell repertoires in COVID-19. The data were produced by immunoSEQ multiplex PCR, yet TCRdb's version contains in-frame clones alone and is incomplete. The table includes some 160,000 clones, 75% to 90% detected once. Material for sequencing was peripheral blood. The receptors were gathered from an older woman with active COVID-19.

In DNA form, the CDR3 reads TGTGCCAGCAGTCGGCTAGCGGGAGACTACGAGCAGTACTTC. Translated: CASSRLAGDYEQYF. The chain recombines TRBV6-2 or TRBV6-3 with TRBJ2-7, with 10 positions matching TRBD2. Germline-derived CDR1 and CDR2 are MNHEY and SVGEGT. The V segment lost 5 bases and the J segment 3 bases; nucleotides outside the gene matches: 4. This CDR3 is 14 amino acids long.

This sequence joins TRBV28 and TRBJ2-7; TRBD2 matches at 10 bases. The germline V gene encodes CDR1 MDHEN and CDR2 SYDVKM. The CDR3 extends over 17 amino acids. V lost 3 bases and J lost 3; bases outside the gene matches: 11. CDR3 nucleotides: TGTGCCAGCAGTTTCTCCCTAGCGGGAGTGTTGGGCTACGAGCAGTACTTC. This gives the protein CASSFSLAGVLGYEQYF.

The table lists this clone with a count of one. V usage is TRBV2 and J usage is TRBJ2-3; 9 bases map to TRBD1. Germline CDR1 is SNHLY and CDR2 is FYNNEI. The ends lost 6 bases at V and 3 bases at J; junction bases unmatched: 7. The CDR3 contains 15 residues. Here the CDR3 DNA reads TGTGCCAGCAGAACAACAGGGGGCCGGACAGATACGCAGTATTTT. Encoded protein: CASRTTGGRTDTQYF.

The rearrangement uses TRBV3-1 (or the pseudogene TRBV3-2) and TRBJ2-1; D not resolved. The CDR3 length is 15 residues. Between the trimmed V and J ends, which lost 5 bases and 0 bases, there was a span of 11 bases. Germline V gene lookup returns CDR1 LGHDT and CDR2 YNNKEL (reference sequence). The DNA of the CDR3 is TGTGCCAGCAGCTCCAGCGCTAGCTCCTACAATGAGCAGTTCTTC. It is translated as CASSSSASSYNEQFF.

The chain links TRBV5-6 to TRBJ2-2, with a tentative D call TRBD2 (6 bases). Germline assignment: CDR1 SGHDT and CDR2 YYEEEE. V lost 3 bases and J 3 bases, leaving 15 bases between the germline ends. This CDR3 is built from 16 residues. Here the CDR3 reads CASSSRPRDDTGELFF. The CDR3 bases are TGTGCCAGCAGCTCACGCCCGCGGGACGACACCGGGGAGCTGTTTTTT. The whole variable domain, filled in from reference TRBV5-6 and TRBJ2-2, reads DAGVTQSPTHLIKTRGQQVTLRCSPKSGHDTVSWYQQALGQGPQFIFQYYEEEERQRGNFPDRFSGHQFPNYSSELNVNALLLGDSALYLCASSSRPRDDTGELFFGEGSRLTVL.

J is TRBJ2-1 and V is TRBV10-3; D gene uncertain. Trimming pared 9 bases from V and 12 bases from J, leaving 18 bases between. The CDR3 runs to 12 residues. Germline V gene sequence: CDR1 ENHRY, CDR2 SYGVKD. The CDR3 region is CAMSSTQERQFF. CDR3 DNA: TGTGCCATGAGTAGCACCCAGGAAAGGCAGTTCTTC.

The gene calls are TRBV11-1 and TRBJ1-1; TRBD1 is a possible D gene (5 bases). The CDR3 contains 13 residues. Per germline, CDR1 SGHAT and CDR2 FQDESV (reference sequence). Trimming stripped 3 bases from V and 3 bases from J, with 8 bases between. The CDR3 DNA reads as TGTGCCAGCAGCTTCAGGGACTACACTGAAGCTTTCTTT. Residues: CASSFRDYTEAFF.

About this clone itself: Other DNA sequences in this sample translate to the same CDR3. The V call is TRBV7-9, the J call TRBJ1-1, with D unresolved. Germline lookup yields CDR1 SEHNR and CDR2 FQNEAQ (reference sequence). V lost 0 bases and J lost 4, with 6 bases in between. The CDR3 loop spans 13 amino acids. CDR3 in DNA: TGTGCCAGCAGCTTAGCCGAGGGCACTGAAGCTTTCTTT. It codes for CASSLAEGTEAFF.